The T cell receptor (beta chain) described here comes from a study of T cells after yellow fever vaccination. V was pared by 2 bases and J by 0 bases, with 9 bases between. Per the germline V gene, CDR1 is KGHSH and CDR2 is LQKENI. The CDR3 extends over 15 amino acids. This clonotype has only a few counts. TCRdb fed the 5' RACE reads into MiXCR, producing one record per CDR3 protein. The sample carries some 320,000 distinct CDR3 sequences, 8% to 10% recorded once. The source is a man aged 18 to 35 who received the YFV17D yellow fever vaccine. The source material was PBMCs, sampled on the day of the first yellow fever vaccination. The chain recombines TRBV18 with TRBJ2-3, with D unresolved. The CDR3: CASSPNTISTDTQYF. CDR3 in DNA: TGTGCCAGCTCACCAAACACTATTAGCACAGATACGCAGTATTTT.